This TCR beta chain was sequenced during a study of blood T cells in healthy people across ages. Each sample yielded at least 6 million isolated PBMCs. Concerning this clonotype: Its antigen is undetermined.

Using a J-beta primer mix together with a sample-barcoded 5' primer, a second PCR was run for roughly 7 to 12 cycles. Each CDR3 protein gets one entry after TCRdb re-called the 5' RACE reads with MiXCR. The data hold roughly 930,000 distinct CDR3 sequences, with roughly 52% observed a single time. CDR1 is SGHRS, CDR2 YFSETQ, per germline. With V trimmed by 0 bases and J by 0 bases, 8 bases remained unmatched. The CDR3 loop spans 18 amino acids. General study points: Naive T cell percentage showed a strong correlation with the diversity of TCR beta. CMV status of donors was not determined, possibly confounding expanded clonotype changes. Long-lived donors had more naive CD4+ cells and higher diversity than aged donors.

This TCR was recovered from a man aged 30-40 years in good health. This chain connects TRBV5-1 to TRBJ2-1, with 8 bases that match TRBD2. The sequencing input was blood. Here the CDR3 DNA reads TGCGCCAGCAGCTTGGCAGTTAGCGGGGTAAGCTCCTACAATGAGCAGTTCTTC. This encodes CASSLAVSGVSSYNEQFF.